The clone carrying this T cell receptor (beta chain) was seen only a few times. What it binds is not known. CD45RO/CCR7/CD25/CD127/CD95/CD27 sorting isolated CD4+ naive, central memory, regulatory and stem cell-like memory cells. The sample originates from a study of beta chain features in type 1 diabetes. Study information: The examined sorted cells totaled fewer than 110,000,000 across samples. Broader study findings: Compared to healthy donors, patients appeared to have naive, central memory and Treg TCRB repertoires that were more alike. Moderate but significant shortening of TCRB CDR3s was recorded in all four CD4+ subsets from Type 1 diabetes patients.

The sequenced template was cDNA made from the entire isolated RNA. Generated by immunoSEQ multiplex PCR, the TCRdb table keeps only in-frame clones and is missing some. In the table there are approximately 120,000 clones, approximately 37% of which are singletons. The TCR sequence derives from a woman between 18 and 29 years old in good health. The specimen sequenced was stem cell memory CD4+ T cells from blood.

CDR3 residues: CASSSLQGPQETQYF. The CDR3 DNA reads TGTGCCAGCAGCTCTTTACAGGGACCCCAAGAGACCCAGTACTTC. The J gene is TRBJ2-5, the V gene TRBV5-4; TRBD1 is a possible D gene (6 bases). Germline assignment: CDR1 SGHNT and CDR2 YYREEE (reference sequence). The CDR3 is 15 residues long. V lost 3 bases, J lost 1 base, and 13 bases lay in between.